Described below is a single TCR beta chain sequence and its context. The record originates from a study of patients and donors after allogeneic stem cell transplantation. The CDR3 has 14 residues. CDR1 DFQATT and CDR2 SNEGSKA come from the germline V gene (reference sequence). Trimming at V came to 5 bases and at J to 7 bases, leaving 6 bases not matched to a gene. TCRdb used MiXCR to reprocess the RT-PCR reads, holding one entry per CDR3 protein. The sample holds roughly 960,000 distinct CDR3 sequences, under 20% seen once. The receptor was isolated from a human donor who was either an allogeneic HSCT recipient or a stem cell or donor lymphocyte infusion donor (not recorded which). It is not recorded whose cells these are; they may come from a transplant donor. The sample consisted of blood, either unsorted or a sorted T cell fraction (not recorded which). The J gene is TRBJ1-6, the V gene TRBV20-1, with 9 bases that match TRBD1. CDR3 bases: TGCAGTGCTCCCCGGGACAGGGCGAATTCACCCCTCCACTTT. Its protein product is CSAPRDRANSPLHF.